This T cell receptor (beta chain) derives from a study of blood T cell repertoires in COVID-19. Method: immunoSEQ multiplex PCR; TCRdb's copy keeps in-frame clones and lacks some. This sample has roughly 180,000 clones, with approximately 85% found just once. The CDR3 covers 15 residues. The V gene lost 0 bases and the J gene lost 5 bases, with 13 bases spanning the gap. Germline V gives CDR1 MRHNA, CDR2 SNTAGT. The rearrangement uses TRBV6-4 and TRBJ2-5; D is possibly TRBD1 (6 bases). The clonotype was recovered from a man aged 55-75 years who had recovered from COVID-19. The sample taken for sequencing was peripheral blood. CDR3 protein: CASSDSKRQVETQYF. The CDR3 nucleotides are TGTGCCAGCAGTGACTCGAAACGACAGGTGGAGACCCAGTACTTC.